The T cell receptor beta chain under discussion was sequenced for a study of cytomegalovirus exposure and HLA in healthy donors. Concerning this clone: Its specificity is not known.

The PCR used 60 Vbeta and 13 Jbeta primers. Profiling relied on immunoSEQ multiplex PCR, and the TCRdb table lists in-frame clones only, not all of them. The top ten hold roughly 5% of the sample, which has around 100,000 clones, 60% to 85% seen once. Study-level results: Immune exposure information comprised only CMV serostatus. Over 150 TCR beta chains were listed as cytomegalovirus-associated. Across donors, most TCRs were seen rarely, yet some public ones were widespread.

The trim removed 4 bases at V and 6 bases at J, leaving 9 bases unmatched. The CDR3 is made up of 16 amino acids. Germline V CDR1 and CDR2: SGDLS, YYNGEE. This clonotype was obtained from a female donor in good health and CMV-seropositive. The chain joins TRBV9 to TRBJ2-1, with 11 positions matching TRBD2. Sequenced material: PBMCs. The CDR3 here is CASSRTTSGRSNEQFF. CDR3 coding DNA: TGTGCCAGCAGCCGAACAACTAGCGGGAGAAGCAATGAGCAGTTCTTC.